The 11 T cell receptor beta chains given below trace back to one sample, sequenced in a study of OX40 agonist ivuxolimab in advanced cancers. Receptor amplification or capture employed the immunoSEQ multiplex PCR assay. The table was pulled from immuneACCESS by TCRdb, which kept in-frame rearrangements only. Such tables lose some clones; where checked, under half of the loss comes from unresolved V genes, and the rest has no known cause. The table for this sample lists fewer than 85,000 clones; around nine tenths of them were counted only once. 0.3% to 0.4% of the sample goes to the ten largest clones. The source was CD4+ or CD8+ T cells sorted from blood, collected in a trial of the OX40 agonist ivuxolimab. These receptor sequences come from an adult with an advanced solid tumor such as melanoma, head and neck, liver or kidney cancer.

This rearrangement joins TRBV10-1 to TRBJ2-1; D gene unclear. The V and J ends lost 3 bases and 6 bases respectively, with 9 bases between them. Germline V gene data show CDR1 as WNHNN and CDR2 as SYGVQD (reference sequence). The CDR3 is 13 residues long. In DNA form, the CDR3 reads TGCGCCAGCAGTGAAACGGCGTTCAATGAGCAGTTCTTC. This codes for CASSETAFNEQFF.

The CDR3 region is CACKMGTSNTEAFF. The CDR3 DNA reads as TGTGCCTGTAAGATGGGGACATCTAACACTGAAGCTTTCTTT. The V gene is TRBV30, the J gene TRBJ1-1; D is possibly TRBD1 (6 bases). Trimming pared 6 bases from V and 2 bases from J, leaving 16 bases between. This CDR3 has 14 amino acids. Germline V CDR1 and CDR2: GTSNPN, SVGIG (reference sequence).

The chain uses TRBV10-3 and TRBJ1-5, with TRBD1 matching over 11 bases. The CDR3 spans 18 residues. Germline values: CDR1 ENHRY, CDR2 SYGVKD. V shed 5 bases, J shed 0 bases, and the junction held 9 bases outside the gene matches. The CDR3 region has the DNA TGTGCCATCAGTAAGGGGACAGGGGGACTTAATAGCAATCAGCCCCAGCATTTT. Protein product: CAISKGTGGLNSNQPQHF.

This rearrangement joins TRBV18 to TRBJ2-3; 9 bases are shared with TRBD2. Germline assignment: CDR1 KGHSH and CDR2 LQKENI. This CDR3 has 21 residues. The J segment lost 0 bases and the V segment lost 2 bases, leaving 18 bases of the junction unmatched. CDR3 sequence (DNA): TGTGCCAGCTCACCAGGTTCTGGGTCCGCGGGAGGGCCGAAAAGCACAGATACGCAGTATTTT. Protein: CASSPGSGSAGGPKSTDTQYF.

This sequence joins TRBV2 and TRBJ2-1; 10 bases agree with TRBD2. The CDR3 has 15 residues. The V gene's germline CDR1 is SNHLY and CDR2 FYNNEI. Germline trimming cut 4 bases from V and 4 bases from J; bases unmatched to any gene: 4. CDR3 amino acids: CASSAQTSGYNEQFF. The CDR3 DNA reads as TGTGCCAGCAGTGCCCAGACTAGCGGGTACAATGAGCAGTTCTTC. The full variable domain, completed using reference TRBV2 and TRBJ2-1, is EPEVTQTPSHQVTQMGQEVILRCVPISNHLYFYWYRQILGQKVEFLVSFYNNEISEKSEIFDDQFSVERPDGSNFTLKIRSTKLEDSAMYFCASSAQTSGYNEQFFGPGTRLTVL.

This chain links TRBV6-5 with TRBJ2-7; TRBD2 might be the D (6 bases). Germline loops: CDR1 MNHEY, CDR2 SVGAGI. The germline V and J ends were trimmed by 6 bases and 12 bases, with 21 bases remaining between them. The CDR3 consists of 13 residues. CDR3 region: CASSPAGTHIPYF. CDR3 nucleotides: TGTGCCAGCAGCCCTGCCGGGACTCATATTCCGTACTTC.

This chain links TRBV19 with TRBJ2-1; 10 bases fit TRBD2. J gave up 4 bases and V 7 bases, and 7 bases lay outside the gene matches. The germline CDR1 and CDR2 sequences are LNHDA and SQIVND (reference sequence). CDR3 length equals 15 residues. DNA of the CDR3: TGTGCCAGTACCTCGGGACTAGCGTCGTACAATGAGCAGTTCTTC. It codes for CASTSGLASYNEQFF.

CDR3 sequence: CASSLLQRGTDTQYF. The CDR3 region has the DNA TGTGCCAGCAGTTTATTGCAACGGGGCACAGATACGCAGTATTTT. V usage is TRBV28 and J usage is TRBJ2-3; D ambiguous. V shed 1 base and J shed 1 base, with 9 bases lying between them. The length of the CDR3 is 15 residues. CDR1 and CDR2 from the germline V gene are MDHEN and SYDVKM.

This clone has more than one count but fewer than ten. The gene calls are TRBV29-1 and TRBJ1-1; 7 bases map to TRBD1. CDR1 and CDR2 from the germline V gene are SQVTM and ANQGSEA. The CDR3 extends over 14 amino acids. V gave up 3 bases and J gave up 0 bases; unmatched junction bases: 4. In nucleotides, the CDR3 is TGCAGCGTTGAGACAGGGTCAATGAACACTGAAGCTTTCTTT. This encodes CSVETGSMNTEAFF.

The V and J genes are TRBV15 and TRBJ2-7, with 7 bases matching TRBD2. The V gene end was trimmed by 0 bases and the J gene end by 4 bases; junction bases not matched to a gene: 6. Germline CDR1 and CDR2: LNHNV and YYDKDF (reference sequence). This CDR3 has 15 amino acids. The CDR3 sequence: CATSRDPASGYEQYF. For the CDR3, the DNA is TGTGCCACCAGCAGAGATCCGGCTAGCGGATACGAGCAGTACTTC. The full variable domain, with the rest looked up from reference TRBV15 and TRBJ2-7, is DAMVIQNPRYQVTQFGKPVTLSCSQTLNHNVMYWYQQKSSQAPKLLFHYYDKDFNNEADTPDNFQSRRPNTSFCFLDIRSPGLGDTAMYLCATSRDPASGYEQYFGPGTRLTVT.

The gene calls are TRBV21-1 and TRBJ2-5; the table assigns TRBD2, which was not confirmed against the DNA. TRBV21-1 is tagged as a pseudogene. This CDR3 has 13 amino acids. The CDR3 reads CARYRLAWETQYF. The CDR3 nucleotides are TGTGCCAGATATCGACTAGCATGGGAGACCCAGTACTTC.